The rows below give T cell receptor beta chains drawn from one sample of a study of CD8+CD57+ T cells in acquired aplastic anemia. TCRdb re-called the reads with MiXCR, one entry per CDR3 protein. The data hold roughly 63,000 distinct CDR3 sequences, with roughly 50% observed a single time. Sequencing was carried out using sorted CD4+, CD8+, or CD8+CD57+ T cells (not recorded which) from PBMCs. These receptors all stem from a human donor in good health, serving as a control. Both conserved end residues are part of each CDR3. A D gene is named only where the DNA matches it firmly. A row's size may be missing; if present it is once, few, many or a size class.

v_call	d_call	j_call	clone_size	cdr3_nt	cdr3_aa
TRBV6-1	TRBD2	TRBJ2-7	many	TGTGCCAGCAGTGTTCGTGTAGCGGGCCCTTACGAGCAGTACTTC	CASSVRVAGPYEQYF
TRBV12-3/TRBV12-4	NA	TRBJ1-2	once	TGTGCCAGCAGTTCGGCGGGGTATGGCTACACCTTC	CASSSAGYGYTF
TRBV29-1	TRBD1	TRBJ1-1	NA	TGCAGCGTCTACACGGGACAGAACTCTATGAACACTGAAGCTTTCTTT	CSVYTGQNSMNTEAFF
TRBV12-3/TRBV12-4	TRBD2	TRBJ2-1	NA	TGTGCCAGCAGCCCGGGACTAGCGGGAGGGCCTGGCTACAATGAGCAGTTCTTC	CASSPGLAGGPGYNEQFF
TRBV7-6	NA	TRBJ2-7	NA	TGTGCCAGCAGCATTTCCGGCGGCGGGGGCAGCGACGAGCAGTACTTC	CASSISGGGGSDEQYF
TRBV10-3	TRBD2	TRBJ2-3	NA	TGTGCCATCAGTGATAGCGGGGGGGCATGGGATACGCAGTATTTT	CAISDSGGAWDTQYF
TRBV7-9	NA	TRBJ2-3	many	TGTGCCAGCAGCTCGAACCCTGGGGATACGCAGTATTTT	CASSSNPGDTQYF
TRBV6-1	NA	TRBJ2-5	many	TGTGCCAGCAGTGAAGGGGAGCGATCCCAAGAGACCCAGTACTTC	CASSEGERSQETQYF
TRBV7-8	NA	TRBJ2-3	medium-sized	TGTGCCAGCAGCGCACTGTACACAGATACGCAGTATTTT	CASSALYTDTQYF
TRBV20-1	NA	TRBJ2-3	NA	TGCAGTGCTAGTAAGTGGGGAGATACGCGGTATTTT	CSASKWGDTRYF
TRBV11-2	TRBD2	TRBJ2-4	few	TGTGCCAGCAGCTTCCGCCCTGGACTAGCGGCGGTTCCAGCCAAAAACATTCAGTACTTC	CASSFRPGLAAVPAKNIQYF
TRBV2	NA	TRBJ1-1	few	TGTGCCAGCAGTGGCCGTCTCTACGAGCAGTACTTT	CASSGRLYEQYF
TRBV10-3	NA	TRBJ2-5	NA	TGTGCCACTGCGCCTGGGGGGAAAGAGACCCAGTACTTC	CATAPGGKETQYF
TRBV2	NA	TRBJ1-1	many	TGTGCCAGCTGGGGCATGACTTACACTGAAGCTCTCTTT	CASWGMTYTEALF
TRBV19	NA	TRBJ1-6	NA	TGTGCCAGTAGTACGACAGGTTATAATTCACCCCTCCACTTT	CASSTTGYNSPLHF
TRBV6-1	TRBD2	TRBJ2-1	many	TGTGCCAGCACCCTGACTAGCGGGGGGGCTAATGAGCAGTTCTTC	CASTLTSGGANEQFF
TRBV25-1	NA	TRBJ2-7	medium-sized	TGTGCCAGCAGTGTGTCGACTCCTAGCTACGAGCAGTACTTC	CASSVSTPSYEQYF
TRBV10-3	TRBD1	TRBJ2-7	NA	TGTGCCATCATGGGACAGGGCTACGAGCAGTACTTC	CAIMGQGYEQYF
TRBV15	NA	TRBJ2-3	medium-sized	TGTGCCACCAGCAGTCCTATGGCAGATACGCAGTATTTT	CATSSPMADTQYF
TRBV6-1	TRBD1	TRBJ2-7	NA	TGTGCCAGCAAAGAAGCCGGGACAGACTCCTACGAGCAGTACTTC	CASKEAGTDSYEQYF
TRBV24-1	TRBD2	TRBJ2-1	NA	TGTGCCACCTCTAGCGGCTCCTACAATGAGCAGTTCTTC	CATSSGSYNEQFF
TRBV10-3	TRBD1	TRBJ1-3	medium-sized	TGTGCCATCAGTGACTGGCTACTACAGGGGACTGGAAACACCATATATTTT	CAISDWLLQGTGNTIYF
TRBV12-3/TRBV12-4	TRBD1	TRBJ1-2	many	TGTGCCAGCAGCACGGACAGGGGGAAATCCTATGGCTACACCTTC	CASSTDRGKSYGYTF
TRBV24-1	NA	TRBJ2-3	once	TGTGCCACCAGTGACCCACTTCGCTCTAGCACAGATACGCAGTATTTT	CATSDPLRSSTDTQYF
TRBV20-1	NA	TRBJ1-6	many	TGCAGTGCTAGAGGTGGGGGCCAGGGCCCCAGATCACCCCTCCACTTT	CSARGGGQGPRSPLHF
TRBV9	TRBD2	TRBJ2-1	many	TGTGCCAGCAGCAGAGGGGGGGGACTAGCCCGCGAGCAGTTCTTC	CASSRGGGLAREQFF
TRBV4-2	NA	TRBJ2-7	medium-sized	TGTGCCAGCAGCCTCGGAGGGACCTACGAGCAGTACTTC	CASSLGGTYEQYF
TRBV11-1	NA	TRBJ2-7	NA	TGTGCCAGCAGTGAAAGTGGGGTATCCAAATCCTACGAGCAGTACTTC	CASSESGVSKSYEQYF
TRBV5-1	TRBD1	TRBJ2-3	NA	TGCGCCAGCAGATCGGGACAGGGGGTTAGCACAGATACGCAGTATTTT	CASRSGQGVSTDTQYF
TRBV15	TRBD2	TRBJ2-7	NA	TGTGCCACCAGCAGCCCCGGGACTAACTACGAGCAGTACTTC	CATSSPGTNYEQYF
TRBV19	NA	TRBJ2-1	NA	TGTGCCGGTAGTACGCAGGGAGGTAGTGGGAATGAGCAGTTCTTC	CAGSTQGGSGNEQFF
TRBV6-1	TRBD1	TRBJ2-7	NA	TGTGCCAGCAGTGAAGCGCTCCGACAGGGGAATTCCCCATACGAGCAGTACTTC	CASSEALRQGNSPYEQYF
TRBV5-1	NA	TRBJ1-4	NA	TGCGCCAGCAGCTTGGGACAGATTAATGAAAAACTGTTTTTT	CASSLGQINEKLFF